The clone carrying this T cell receptor (beta chain) has a single count. Synthetic templates analogous to TCR were spiked into all PCRs individually. Some clones are missing from TCRdb's copy, which holds only in-frame ones; the method was immunoSEQ multiplex PCR. The repertoire holds some 49,000 clones, with about 90% as singletons. The CDR3 totals 10 residues. CDR1 MNHNS and CDR2 SASEGT come from the germline V gene. Trimming removed 8 bases at V and 11 bases at J, with 12 bases between. These data are taken from a study of PD-L1 blockade in urothelial cancer. This sequence was found in a man in his sixties with urothelial cancer. The input for sequencing was PBMCs, taken around atezolizumab (anti-PD-L1) treatment. V and J are TRBV6-1 and TRBJ1-1, with D uncertain. DNA for the CDR3: TGTGCCAGCGAGGAGGTGGCTGCTTTCTTT. Protein product: CASEEVAAFF.